This entry lists 10 T cell receptor beta chains sequenced from one sample in a study of T cell changes during pregnancy in multiple sclerosis (dated by TCRdb to about 2019). The library was produced with the immunoSEQ multiplex PCR assay. The table was pulled from immuneACCESS by TCRdb, which kept in-frame rearrangements only. Such tables lose some clones; where checked, under half of the loss comes from unresolved V genes, and the rest has no known cause. The sample profile shows tens of thousands of clones; 92% of them were found once. The ten largest make up about 0.21% of the sample. Sequenced material: CD4+ T cells from peripheral blood mononuclear cells, taken in the second trimester of pregnancy. The origin of the receptors is a female donor with multiple sclerosis, enrolled in a pregnancy study.

This rearrangement joins TRBV11-2 to TRBJ1-1; D call uncertain. Germline V CDR1 and CDR2: SGHAT, FQNNGV. This CDR3 contains 12 residues. V lost 3 bases to trimming and J lost 8 bases, with 10 bases between them. For the CDR3, the DNA is TGTGCCAGCAGCTTGATACGAGGGGAAGCTTTCTTT. Its protein is CASSLIRGEAFF. Full variable domain (outside the CDR3, taken from reference TRBV11-2 and TRBJ1-1): EAGVAQSPRYKIIEKRQSVAFWCNPISGHATLYWYQQILGQGPKLLIQFQNNGVVDDSQLPKDRFSAERLKGVDSTLKIQPAKLEDSAVYLCASSLIRGEAFFGQGTRLTVV.

The chain is built from TRBV4-2 and TRBJ1-2; 9 bases line up with TRBD1. J gave up 4 bases and V 1 base, and 7 bases lay outside the gene matches. Germline V gene sequence: CDR1 LGHNA, CDR2 YNFKEQ. This CDR3 contains 16 residues. The DNA of the CDR3 is TGTGCCAGCAGCCAAGTGGGGGGACAGGGCCGCTATGGCTACACCTTC. This gives the protein CASSQVGGQGRYGYTF.

The rearrangement uses TRBV16 and TRBJ2-5; maybe TRBD2 (6 bases). This CDR3 region has 15 residues. From germline, CDR1 is KGHSY and CDR2 FQNENV. V lost 8 bases and J 5 bases, leaving 21 bases between the germline ends. The CDR3 DNA reads as TGTGCCAGCTCCCGACGCGGGACCTCCCTGGAGACCCAGTACTTC. Protein: CASSRRGTSLETQYF.

The rearrangement joins TRBV28 to TRBJ2-7; weak D call: TRBD1 (6 bases). The CDR3 length is 17 residues. The germline V and J ends were trimmed by 5 bases and 1 base, with 21 bases remaining between them. Germline V gene sequence: CDR1 MDHEN, CDR2 SYDVKM. In nucleotides, the CDR3 is TGTGCCAGCAGTCTTGGGGCGACAGGCAGACTTTCCTACGAGCAGTACTTC. Translation gives CASSLGATGRLSYEQYF.

The CDR3 DNA is TGTGCCAGTAGTATTCTCCGCGGGAGAGGTAATGAGCAGTTCTTC. Amino acids: CASSILRGRGNEQFF. The chain is built from TRBV19 and TRBJ2-1; TRBD2 agrees at 7 bases. The germline CDR1 and CDR2 sequences are LNHDA and SQIVND (reference sequence). The CDR3 has 15 amino acids. Trimming removed 3 bases from V and 7 bases from J; junction bases left unmatched: 9.

The chain employs TRBV4-1 and TRBJ1-4; possibly TRBD1 for D (5 bases). The V and J ends lost 0 bases and 0 bases respectively, with 14 bases between them. CDR3 length equals 18 residues. Germline CDR1 is MGHRA and CDR2 is YSYEKL. The CDR3 nucleotides are TGCGCCAGCAGCCAAGAGTGGGGTGGGGGGGCAACTAATGAAAAACTGTTTTTT. Translated, it gives CASSQEWGGGATNEKLFF.

The rearrangement uses TRBV28 and TRBJ1-2; 8 bases match TRBD1. The germline CDR1 and CDR2 sequences are MDHEN and SYDVKM. V lost 5 bases and J lost 4; bases outside the gene matches: 15. CDR3 size: 17 residues. The CDR3 DNA reads as TGTGCCAGCAGTAAGACCGGGACAGGTCTTAACCTCTATGGCTACACCTTC. It encodes CASSKTGTGLNLYGYTF.

The chain is built from TRBV19 and TRBJ1-1; tentatively, D is TRBD1 (5 bases). This CDR3 is 19 amino acids long. Germline V gene data show CDR1 as LNHDA and CDR2 as SQIVND (reference sequence). V lost 6 bases to trimming and J lost 3 bases, with 29 bases between them. Here the CDR3 DNA reads TGTGCCAGTAGGGATCGCTTCGTAGGGGCTTTTTTGCCGCACACTGAAGCTTTCTTT. Translated, it gives CASRDRFVGAFLPHTEAFF.

V is TRBV19 and J is TRBJ1-5; the D gene is possibly TRBD1 (6 bases). Trimming took 3 bases from V and 6 from J, leaving 18 bases between them. The germline CDR1 and CDR2 sequences are LNHDA and SQIVND (reference sequence). The CDR3 contains 16 residues. DNA of the CDR3: TGTGCCAGTAGTATCCGGACAGTCCGCCGGGGTCAGCCCCAGCATTTT. Translating it yields CASSIRTVRRGQPQHF.

The V call is TRBV11-2, the J call TRBJ1-4, with 10 bases identical to TRBD1. V shed 6 bases and J 8 bases; nucleotides not matched to a gene: 12. Germline CDR1 is SGHAT and CDR2 is FQNNGV. The CDR3 runs 16 residues. CDR3 nucleotide sequence: TGTGCCAGCAGTTTGGGGACCGGGACAGGGGTCGAAAAACTGTTTTTT. Amino acids: CASSLGTGTGVEKLFF.